This TCR beta chain was sequenced for a study of shared clonotypes between healthy human individuals. For each subset, genomic DNA was distributed in equal portions over several immunoSEQ plates. Unsorted PBMC replicate PCRs used roughly 270 ng DNA, 25,000 to 35,000 T cell genomes. The method was immunoSEQ multiplex PCR; TCRdb's version includes in-frame clones alone and lacks a portion of them. This table has about half a million clones, roughly 80% appearing once. Trimming pared 6 bases from V and 6 bases from J, leaving 19 bases between. Germline-derived CDR1 and CDR2 are MDHEN and SYDVKM. This CDR3 is 15 amino acids long. The donors, healthy adults who were HIV-negative, had experienced no recent acute infections or vaccinations. As for this clone: Its target is unknown.

General study results and limits: Only a few donors were included, so the genetic and exposure-history diversity represented was limited.

The sequenced sample was PBMCs. This TCR was sampled from a woman between 40 and 55 years old in good health. Some clones in this sample may be carry-over from other donors' samples. The J gene is TRBJ2-3, the V gene TRBV28; possible D gene TRBD1, 6 bases. DNA of the CDR3: TGTGCCAGCAGCTCTTCGACAGGAGATCCGGATACGCAGTATTTT. This gives the protein CASSSSTGDPDTQYF.